Listed below are T cell receptor beta chains from one sample, sequenced in a study of monozygotic twins with inflammatory bowel disease. TCRdb reprocessed the 5' RACE reads and stores each CDR3 protein as one record, lacking DNA. The sample includes some 330,000 distinct CDR3 sequences. Input material: blood. All receptors come from a human donor with ulcerative colitis or Crohn's disease, or a healthy co-twin of an affected twin (not recorded which). Each CDR3 is given with its conserved first and last residue.

TRBJ2-7	TRBV6-5	CASSYSDTSGEQYF
TRBJ2-2	TRBV14	CASSQTHTGELFF
TRBJ1-6	TRBV20-1	CSALPGTGQSPLHF
TRBJ2-5	TRBV20-1	CSATGPQETQYF
TRBJ1-2	TRBV5-1	CASSLASTGVDYGYTF
TRBJ2-7	TRBV12-3/TRBV12-4	CATSSGGQGYEQYF
TRBJ2-7	TRBV27	CASSLFISGSYEQYF
TRBJ2-4	TRBV15	CATSRGGGILAKNIQYF
TRBJ1-2	TRBV5-1	CASSVDRGWNGYTF
TRBJ1-5	TRBV11-1	CASSLTGQGARSNQPQHF
TRBJ1-5	TRBV5-1	CASSPIPGQGQHF
TRBJ2-7	TRBV12-3/TRBV12-4	CASNRPSGEQYF